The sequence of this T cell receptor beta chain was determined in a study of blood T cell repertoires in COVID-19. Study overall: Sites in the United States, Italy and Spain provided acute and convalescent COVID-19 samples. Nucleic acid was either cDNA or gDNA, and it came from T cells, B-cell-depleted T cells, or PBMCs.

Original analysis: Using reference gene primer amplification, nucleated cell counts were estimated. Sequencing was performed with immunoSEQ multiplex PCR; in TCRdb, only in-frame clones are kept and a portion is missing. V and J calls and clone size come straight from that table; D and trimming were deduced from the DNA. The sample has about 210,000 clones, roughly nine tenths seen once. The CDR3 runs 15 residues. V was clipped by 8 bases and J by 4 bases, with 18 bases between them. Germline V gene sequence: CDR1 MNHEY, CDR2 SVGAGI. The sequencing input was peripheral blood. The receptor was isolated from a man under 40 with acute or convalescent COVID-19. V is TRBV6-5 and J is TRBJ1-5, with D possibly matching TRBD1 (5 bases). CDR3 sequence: CASSIGAGGNQPQHF. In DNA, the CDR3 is TGTGCCAGCTCCATCGGCGCCGGGGGAAATCAGCCCCAGCATTTT.